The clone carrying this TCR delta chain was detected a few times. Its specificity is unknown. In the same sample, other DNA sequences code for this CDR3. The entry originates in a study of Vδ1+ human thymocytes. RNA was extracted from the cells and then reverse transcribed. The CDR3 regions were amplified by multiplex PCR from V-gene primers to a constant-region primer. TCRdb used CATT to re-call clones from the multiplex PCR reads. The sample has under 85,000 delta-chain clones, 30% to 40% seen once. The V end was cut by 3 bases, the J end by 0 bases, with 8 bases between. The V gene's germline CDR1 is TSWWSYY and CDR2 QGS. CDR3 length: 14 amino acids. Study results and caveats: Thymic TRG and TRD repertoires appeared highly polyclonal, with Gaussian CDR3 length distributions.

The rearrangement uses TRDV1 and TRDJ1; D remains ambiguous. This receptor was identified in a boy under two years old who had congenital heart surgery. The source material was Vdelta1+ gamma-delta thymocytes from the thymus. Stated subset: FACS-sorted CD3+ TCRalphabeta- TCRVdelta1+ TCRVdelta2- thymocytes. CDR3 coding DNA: TGTGCTCTTGGGGATCTTTACTACACCGATAAACTCATCTTT. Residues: CALGDLYYTDKLIF.